This TCR beta chain was sequenced in a study of blood T cells in healthy people across ages. PCR was performed a second time for 7 to 11 cycles using a sample-barcoded 5' primer and a J-beta primer mix. TCRdb used MiXCR to reprocess the 5' RACE reads, holding one entry per CDR3 protein. The profile shows around 2 million distinct CDR3 sequences, 39% of them singletons. Between the trimmed V and J ends, which lost 5 bases and 8 bases, there was a span of 21 bases. The CDR3 has 15 residues. Germline-derived CDR1 and CDR2 are MNHEY and SVGAGI. The sequencing sample was made of blood. The chain has TRBV6-5 and TRBJ1-2, with D maybe TRBD1 (6 bases). This TCR was sampled from a human donor in good health. The CDR3 region is CASSPLGGAKGGYTF. CDR3 coding DNA: TGTGCCAGCAGTCCCCTGGGGGGCGCAAAAGGAGGCTACACCTTC.